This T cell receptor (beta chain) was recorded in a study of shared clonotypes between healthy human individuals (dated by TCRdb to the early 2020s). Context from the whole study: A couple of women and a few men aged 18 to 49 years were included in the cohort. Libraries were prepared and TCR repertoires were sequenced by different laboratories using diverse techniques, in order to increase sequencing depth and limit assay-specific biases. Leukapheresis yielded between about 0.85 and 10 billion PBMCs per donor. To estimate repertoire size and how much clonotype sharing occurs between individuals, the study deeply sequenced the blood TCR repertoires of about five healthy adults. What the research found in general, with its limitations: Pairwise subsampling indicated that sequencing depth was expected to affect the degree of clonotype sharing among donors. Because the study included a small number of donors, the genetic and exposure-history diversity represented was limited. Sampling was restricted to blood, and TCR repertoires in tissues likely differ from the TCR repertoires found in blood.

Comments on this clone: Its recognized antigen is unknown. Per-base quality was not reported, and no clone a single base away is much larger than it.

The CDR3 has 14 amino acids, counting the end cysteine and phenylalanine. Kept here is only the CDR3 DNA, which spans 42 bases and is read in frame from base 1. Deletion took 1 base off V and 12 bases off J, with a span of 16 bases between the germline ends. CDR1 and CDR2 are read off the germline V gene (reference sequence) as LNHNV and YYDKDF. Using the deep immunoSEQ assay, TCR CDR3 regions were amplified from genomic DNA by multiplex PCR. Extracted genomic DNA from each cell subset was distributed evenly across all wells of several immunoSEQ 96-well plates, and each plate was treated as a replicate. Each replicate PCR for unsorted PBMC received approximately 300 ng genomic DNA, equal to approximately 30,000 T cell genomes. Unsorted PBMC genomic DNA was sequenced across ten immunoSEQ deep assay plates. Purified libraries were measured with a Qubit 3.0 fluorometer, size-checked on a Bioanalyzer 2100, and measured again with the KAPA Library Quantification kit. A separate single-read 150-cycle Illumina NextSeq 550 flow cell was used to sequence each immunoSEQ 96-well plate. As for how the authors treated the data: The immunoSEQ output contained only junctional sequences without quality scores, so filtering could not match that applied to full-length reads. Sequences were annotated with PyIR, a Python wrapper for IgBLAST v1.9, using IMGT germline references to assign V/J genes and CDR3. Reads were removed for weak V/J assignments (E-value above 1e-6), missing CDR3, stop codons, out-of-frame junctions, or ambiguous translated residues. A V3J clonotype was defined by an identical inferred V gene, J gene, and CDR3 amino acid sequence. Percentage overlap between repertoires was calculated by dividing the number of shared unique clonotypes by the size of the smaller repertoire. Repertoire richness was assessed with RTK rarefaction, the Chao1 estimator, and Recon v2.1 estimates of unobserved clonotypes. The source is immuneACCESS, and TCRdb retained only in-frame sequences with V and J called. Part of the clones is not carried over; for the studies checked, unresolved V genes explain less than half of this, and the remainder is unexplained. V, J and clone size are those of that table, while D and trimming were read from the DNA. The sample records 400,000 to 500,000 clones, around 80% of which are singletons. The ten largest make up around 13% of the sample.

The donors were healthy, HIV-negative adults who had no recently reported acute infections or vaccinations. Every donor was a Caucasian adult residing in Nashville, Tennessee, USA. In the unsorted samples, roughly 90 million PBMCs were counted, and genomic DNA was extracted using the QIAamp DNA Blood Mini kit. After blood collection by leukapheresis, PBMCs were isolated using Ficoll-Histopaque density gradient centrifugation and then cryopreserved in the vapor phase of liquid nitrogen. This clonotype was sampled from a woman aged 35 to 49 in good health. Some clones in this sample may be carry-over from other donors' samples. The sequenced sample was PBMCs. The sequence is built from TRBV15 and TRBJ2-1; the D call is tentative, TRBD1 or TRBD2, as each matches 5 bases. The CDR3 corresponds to CATSRGDHEKVQFF. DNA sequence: TGTGCCACCAGCAGAGGGGACCACGAAAAGGTGCAGTTCTTC.